This TCR beta chain emerged from a study of Graves' ophthalmopathy and Graves' hyperthyroidism. This clonotype was counted many times. Germline lookup yields CDR1 DFQATT and CDR2 SNEGSKA (reference sequence). This CDR3 is 13 amino acids long. V lost 1 base, J lost 3 bases, and 10 bases lay in between. The authors amplified TCR beta CDR3 regions from RNA transcripts. Second-round multiplex PCR came after a first-round RT-PCR that employed HTBI primers. MiXCR, run by TCRdb on the multiplex PCR reads, gives a single entry per CDR3 protein. Here the sample spans a few hundred thousand distinct CDR3 sequences, about 17% being singletons.

Source material: peripheral blood. V is TRBV20-1 and J is TRBJ2-7; D not certain. The sequence derives from an adult woman with stable Graves' hyperthyroidism. The CDR3 reads CSARVPDRYEQYF. The CDR3 coding sequence is TGCAGTGCTAGAGTCCCCGACCGCTACGAGCAGTACTTC.